This T cell receptor (beta chain) was captured in a study of tumor-infiltrating lymphocytes in primary liver carcinoma (dated 2017 in TCRdb). In the study overall: Between November 2015 and 2016, five patients in China with histopathologically diagnosed primary liver carcinoma had surgical resection. The five patients, three men and two women aged 30 to 69 years, had hepatocellular carcinoma (four) or combined HCC and intrahepatic cholangiocarcinoma (one). The five patients had tumors staged T1-T3 N0M0, with maximum diameters ranging from roughly 4 to 10 cm. Roughly 3.65 to 7.13 million productive TCRbeta reads were obtained per sample, and no significant difference in read depth was found between tissue types. The study combined TCRbeta repertoire sequencing, expression microarrays and whole-exome sequencing across five regions of each liver tumor, with adjacent normal tissue and blood. A total of roughly 35 specimens from 5 patients, comprising 25 or so tumor regions, 5 adjacent noncancerous liver tissues and 5 peripheral blood samples, were covered by TCRbeta repertoire sequencing. Repertoires from technical replicates were highly reproducible, with mean shared-clone rates roughly 0.9 and correlation coefficients above 0.98. Beyond this particular receptor, the publication reports: Only a few patients were included in the study, and the authors note that the findings should be validated in a larger study. Because sequencing covered only the TCR beta chain and unpaired alpha chains were not captured, true repertoire diversity is likely underestimated. Consistent with antigen-driven expansion, pairs of tumor regions showed higher repertoire overlap (mean around 35%) than either tumor-adjacent pairs (approximately 17%) or tumor-blood pairs (about 15%). Since the samples were bulk and unsorted, there was no way to compare CD4+ and CD8+ T cell repertoires. The top 250 clones accounted for a significantly greater share of the repertoire in tumors than in blood (p = 0.039).

A note on this clonotype: Its binding antigen is unknown. The germline gene is not matched at one end of the junction; a read error may be the cause.

TRIzol reagent was used to extract blood RNA from unsorted whole blood, while the DNeasy Blood & Tissue kit provided the germline DNA. At the time of sampling, the patients were treatment-naive and had chronic HBV infection. About 3.6 milliliters of peripheral blood were collected into K2EDTA tubes before surgery. Including cysteine and phenylalanine, the CDR3 has 14 amino acids. Only the CDR3 DNA stays, 42 bases, in frame from base 1. Reading the germline V gene gives CDR1 MRHNA and CDR2 SNTAGT. TCRbeta-specific cDNA was reverse-transcribed from around 500 ng total RNA using a constant-region primer and ProtoScript II reverse transcriptase. The TCRbeta libraries were prepared through three rounds of nested multiplex PCR following a slightly modified ARM-PCR procedure. Multiplex TRBV1-TRBV30 forward primers and a Cbeta reverse primer were used in the first two PCR rounds, each of which was run for around 10 cycles. A final 25-cycle PCR with Deep VentR polymerase added sample barcodes and Illumina adapters. Amplicons of 200-500 bp were gel-purified with a QIAquick gel extraction kit before sequencing. An Illumina HiSeq 2500 was used to sequence the TCRbeta amplicons, generating 250-bp paired-end reads. Concerning the study's data processing: Quality trimming of reads was performed with Trimmomatic v0.33, and paired reads were merged with FLASH v1.2.11 so that full CDR3 sequences could be recovered. MiGEC v1.2.1b assigned V, D and J germline segments to the rearranged TCRbeta sequences. VDJtools v1.0.0 computed clonotype statistics and Shannon-Wiener diversity indices. To cut down on sampling bias, every analysis after diversity analysis relied on just the 250 most abundant clonotypes from each sample. TCRdb reworked the public reads: Q25 trimming with fastp, MiXCR clone assembly, productive beta chains retained. Entries that share a CDR3 protein sequence are merged under the most common genes and DNA. The V and J calls, along with clone size, are taken from TCRdb and not from the paper's own processing. Present in this sample are 180,000 or so distinct CDR3 sequences, about 60% of which were seen just once. The ten largest clones add up to 72% of the sample.

This receptor was obtained from a man aged 35 to 55 with primary liver carcinoma and hepatitis B virus infection. The chain was built from TRBV6-4 and TRBJ2-1; possibly the D gene is TRBD2, per 6 matching bases. Sequencing was done on a sample of peripheral blood. The CDR3 loop reads CASSVGGALNEQFF. The base sequence is TGTGCCAGCAGTGTAGGCGGGGCCCTAAATGAACAGTTCTTC.